This is a list of T cell receptor beta chains from one sample in a study of cytomegalovirus exposure and HLA in healthy donors. TCRdb's table, derived via immunoSEQ multiplex PCR, lists solely in-frame clones and lacks some. The table has about 89,000 clones, around nine tenths seen once; the top ten hold 8.5% to 10%. Sequencing input: PBMCs. The receptors were sampled from a man between 25 and 39 years old in good health and CMV-seropositive. CDR3s include the opening cysteine and the closing phenylalanine or tryptophan. A D gene is named only where the DNA matches it firmly. Size values are once, few and many counts, or a class for expanded clones, and some rows have none.

CDR3 DNA: TGTGCCCCCCATCTGGAGGTAGCGGGAGTAGATGAGCAGTTCTTC; CDR3 protein: CAPHLEVAGVDEQFF; clone size: -; V gene: TRBV30; D gene: TRBD2; J gene: TRBJ2-1
CDR3 DNA: TGTGCCAGCAGTGAAGCGCCCAGGGGGACTAATCAGCCCCAGCATTTT; CDR3 protein: CASSEAPRGTNQPQHF; clone size: -; V gene: TRBV6-1; D gene: TRBD1; J gene: TRBJ1-5
CDR3 DNA: TGCGCCAGCAGCTTGGGACAGGGTAGCACCGGGGAGCTGTTTTTT; CDR3 protein: CASSLGQGSTGELFF; clone size: -; V gene: TRBV5-1; D gene: TRBD1; J gene: TRBJ2-2
CDR3 DNA: TGTGCCACAAACAGGGTGGGCAGTCAGCCCCAGCATTTT; CDR3 protein: CATNRVGSQPQHF; clone size: -; V gene: TRBV28; D gene: -; J gene: TRBJ1-5
CDR3 DNA: TGTGCCTGGAGTGTACAACTAGCGGGAGGGCCCGGAGACGAGCAGTACTTC; CDR3 protein: CAWSVQLAGGPGDEQYF; clone size: -; V gene: TRBV30; D gene: TRBD2; J gene: TRBJ2-7
CDR3 DNA: TGTGCCAGCAGTCTTAACTGGGGACAGAGCTATGGCTACACCTTC; CDR3 protein: CASSLNWGQSYGYTF; clone size: -; V gene: TRBV28; D gene: TRBD1; J gene: TRBJ1-2
CDR3 DNA: TGCGCCAGTGGAGGACTAGCGGGAGGCCCGTTAGCCAAAAACATTCAGTACTTC; CDR3 protein: CASGGLAGGPLAKNIQYF; clone size: -; V gene: TRBV10-2; D gene: TRBD2; J gene: TRBJ2-4
CDR3 DNA: TGTGCCAGCAGCTTAGGCCTAACAGGGGGAACGGGTGAAAAACTGTTTTTT; CDR3 protein: CASSLGLTGGTGEKLFF; clone size: -; V gene: TRBV11-2; D gene: TRBD1; J gene: TRBJ1-4
CDR3 DNA: TGTGCCAGCAGTGTTTCGCCGGAGGGGTACACTGAAGCTTTCTTT; CDR3 protein: CASSVSPEGYTEAFF; clone size: -; V gene: TRBV2; D gene: -; J gene: TRBJ1-1
CDR3 DNA: TGCGCCAGCAGCTTGGACTCTACTAACTATGGCTACACCTTC; CDR3 protein: CASSLDSTNYGYTF; clone size: -; V gene: TRBV5-1; D gene: -; J gene: TRBJ1-2
CDR3 DNA: TGTGCCAGCCGGGAGGGTTGGAACACTGAAGCTTTCTTT; CDR3 protein: CASREGWNTEAFF; clone size: -; V gene: TRBV6-5; D gene: -; J gene: TRBJ1-1
CDR3 DNA: TGTGCCAGCAGTTTATCTAGGACTAGCGGGATCTTCGGGGAGCTGTTTTTT; CDR3 protein: CASSLSRTSGIFGELFF; clone size: -; V gene: TRBV27; D gene: TRBD2; J gene: TRBJ2-2
CDR3 DNA: TGTGCCAGCAGTAATAGGGACAGGTGGGAGACCCAGTACTTC; CDR3 protein: CASSNRDRWETQYF; clone size: once; V gene: TRBV2; D gene: TRBD1; J gene: TRBJ2-5
CDR3 DNA: TGTGCCAGCAGTCCCCCGGTGCACAGGGGTGAGGGCTATGGCTACACCTTC; CDR3 protein: CASSPPVHRGEGYGYTF; clone size: -; V gene: TRBV28; D gene: TRBD1; J gene: TRBJ1-2
CDR3 DNA: TGTGCCAGCAGGGACAGCTCCTACAATGAGCAGTTCTTC; CDR3 protein: CASRDSSYNEQFF; clone size: -; V gene: TRBV25-1; D gene: -; J gene: TRBJ2-1
CDR3 DNA: TGTGCCAGCAGCTTACAGTGGGGGACAGGAAGATACAATGAGCAGTTCTTC; CDR3 protein: CASSLQWGTGRYNEQFF; clone size: -; V gene: TRBV7-2; D gene: TRBD1; J gene: TRBJ2-1
CDR3 DNA: TGCGCCAGCAGCCGCCAGGGGACAGAGAACACTGAAGCTTTCTTT; CDR3 protein: CASSRQGTENTEAFF; clone size: -; V gene: TRBV4-1; D gene: TRBD1; J gene: TRBJ1-1
CDR3 DNA: TGTGCCAGCAGCTTAGGGCTATCTAACACCGGGGAGCTGTTTTTT; CDR3 protein: CASSLGLSNTGELFF; clone size: -; V gene: TRBV13; D gene: -; J gene: TRBJ2-2
CDR3 DNA: TGTGCCAGCAGTTACTCGAAAACAGGGTACTCCTACGAGCAGTACTTC; CDR3 protein: CASSYSKTGYSYEQYF; clone size: -; V gene: TRBV6-5; D gene: -; J gene: TRBJ2-7
CDR3 DNA: TGCGCCAGCAGCTTGGGACAGGGGTCCTCCTACGAGCAGTACTTC; CDR3 protein: CASSLGQGSSYEQYF; clone size: -; V gene: TRBV5-1; D gene: TRBD1; J gene: TRBJ2-7
CDR3 DNA: TGCAGCGTTGAAACCTATCGACAGGGTGGGAACTATGGCTACACCTTC; CDR3 protein: CSVETYRQGGNYGYTF; clone size: -; V gene: TRBV29-1; D gene: TRBD1; J gene: TRBJ1-2
CDR3 DNA: TGTGCCAGCAGCCTGGGGGGGGGCAATCAGCCCCAGCATTTT; CDR3 protein: CASSLGGGNQPQHF; clone size: -; V gene: TRBV7-9; D gene: -; J gene: TRBJ1-5
CDR3 DNA: TGTGCCAGTAGTATAGGGGGACAGGGCTACGAGCAGTACTTC; CDR3 protein: CASSIGGQGYEQYF; clone size: -; V gene: TRBV19; D gene: TRBD1; J gene: TRBJ2-7
CDR3 DNA: TGTGCCAGCAGTCGGGACAGGCTTCTGAACACTGAAGCTTTCTTT; CDR3 protein: CASSRDRLLNTEAFF; clone size: -; V gene: TRBV2; D gene: TRBD1; J gene: TRBJ1-1
CDR3 DNA: TGTGCCAGCAGCTCACTTAGCGGGAGGGTTGAGACCCAGTACTTC; CDR3 protein: CASSSLSGRVETQYF; clone size: -; V gene: TRBV5-8; D gene: TRBD2; J gene: TRBJ2-5
CDR3 DNA: TGCGCCAGCAGCCAAGGTGGGGCTAGCACAGATACGCAGTATTTT; CDR3 protein: CASSQGGASTDTQYF; clone size: -; V gene: TRBV4-1; D gene: -; J gene: TRBJ2-3
CDR3 DNA: TGTGCCAGCAGCTTAGTGGGAGGCCTGAACAATGAGCAGTTCTTC; CDR3 protein: CASSLVGGLNNEQFF; clone size: -; V gene: TRBV7-2; D gene: -; J gene: TRBJ2-1
CDR3 DNA: TGTGCCAGCAGCCCCACAGGGGGCTCATACGAGCAGTACTTC; CDR3 protein: CASSPTGGSYEQYF; clone size: -; V gene: TRBV27; D gene: TRBD1; J gene: TRBJ2-7
CDR3 DNA: TGTGCCAGCTCGCTGTTAACTGTAAGCTCCTACAATGAGCAGTTCTTC; CDR3 protein: CASSLLTVSSYNEQFF; clone size: -; V gene: TRBV18; D gene: -; J gene: TRBJ2-1
CDR3 DNA: TGTGCCAGCAGCCCACGACAGGTTTCTAACTATGGCTACACCTTC; CDR3 protein: CASSPRQVSNYGYTF; clone size: -; V gene: TRBV7-2; D gene: -; J gene: TRBJ1-2
CDR3 DNA: TGTGCCAGCAAGACTAGCGGGTACGAGCAGTACTTC; CDR3 protein: CASKTSGYEQYF; clone size: -; V gene: TRBV13; D gene: TRBD2; J gene: TRBJ2-7
CDR3 DNA: TGTGCCAGTAGGGCCTATGGCTACACCTTC; CDR3 protein: CASRAYGYTF; clone size: -; V gene: TRBV19; D gene: -; J gene: TRBJ1-2
CDR3 DNA: TGCGCCAGCAGCTTGGATCTAACTAGCACAGATACGCAGTATTTT; CDR3 protein: CASSLDLTSTDTQYF; clone size: -; V gene: TRBV5-1; D gene: -; J gene: TRBJ2-3
CDR3 DNA: TGCGCCAGCAGCCAAGACACTAACACCGGGGAGCTGTTTTTT; CDR3 protein: CASSQDTNTGELFF; clone size: -; V gene: TRBV4-1; D gene: -; J gene: TRBJ2-2
CDR3 DNA: TGCGCCAGCAGCTCCAGTGACTCTGGGGCCAACGTCCTGACTTTC; CDR3 protein: CASSSSDSGANVLTF; clone size: -; V gene: TRBV5-1; D gene: -; J gene: TRBJ2-6
CDR3 DNA: TGCGCCAGCAGCCGTCAGGGGTTGTTGACTGAAGCTTTCTTT; CDR3 protein: CASSRQGLLTEAFF; clone size: -; V gene: TRBV4-1; D gene: -; J gene: TRBJ1-1
CDR3 DNA: TGCGCCAGCAGCGGGGACAGGTACGAGCAGTACTTC; CDR3 protein: CASSGDRYEQYF; clone size: -; V gene: TRBV5-1; D gene: TRBD1; J gene: TRBJ2-7
CDR3 DNA: TGTGCCAGCAGTTTTTTTGGGGTGGCGGGGGAGCAGTACTTC; CDR3 protein: CASSFFGVAGEQYF; clone size: -; V gene: TRBV28; D gene: -; J gene: TRBJ2-7
CDR3 DNA: TGTGCCAGCACTGTTACTAGCACAGATACGCAGTATTTT; CDR3 protein: CASTVTSTDTQYF; clone size: -; V gene: TRBV6-1; D gene: -; J gene: TRBJ2-3
CDR3 DNA: TGTGCCAGCAGCCCCTCCGGGACAGTGGGCGAAAAACTGTTTTTT; CDR3 protein: CASSPSGTVGEKLFF; clone size: -; V gene: TRBV14; D gene: TRBD1; J gene: TRBJ1-4
CDR3 DNA: TGTGCCAGCAGCTTACAGACAGGGAACACAGATACGCAGTATTTT; CDR3 protein: CASSLQTGNTDTQYF; clone size: -; V gene: TRBV7-2; D gene: TRBD1; J gene: TRBJ2-3
CDR3 DNA: TGTGCCAGCAGCTTGGCCGGGGGAAGCAATCAGCCCCAGCATTTT; CDR3 protein: CASSLAGGSNQPQHF; clone size: -; V gene: TRBV5-8; D gene: -; J gene: TRBJ1-5
CDR3 DNA: TGTGCCACCACAAGGGGGGGGGCAGATTCGGTATACATTCAGTACTTC; CDR3 protein: CATTRGGADSVYIQYF; clone size: -; V gene: TRBV14; D gene: -; J gene: TRBJ2-4
CDR3 DNA: TGTGCCACCCTCGGACACCCACAAGAGACCCAGTACTTC; CDR3 protein: CATLGHPQETQYF; clone size: -; V gene: TRBV19; D gene: -; J gene: TRBJ2-5
CDR3 DNA: TGTGCCAGCAGTTTCTTGCTAGCGGGACGCACAGATACGCAGTATTTT; CDR3 protein: CASSFLLAGRTDTQYF; clone size: -; V gene: TRBV27; D gene: TRBD2; J gene: TRBJ2-3
CDR3 DNA: TGCGCCAGCAGCCACCCGGGACTAGCGGGAGGGCCGGGCTCCTACGAGCAGTACTTC; CDR3 protein: CASSHPGLAGGPGSYEQYF; clone size: -; V gene: TRBV4-1; D gene: TRBD2; J gene: TRBJ2-7
CDR3 DNA: TGTGCCAGCACTCGGGCGGGACAGGGGTCATCACCCCTCCACTTT; CDR3 protein: CASTRAGQGSSPLHF; clone size: -; V gene: TRBV6-1; D gene: TRBD1; J gene: TRBJ1-6